The 17 T cell receptor beta chains presented below share a single source sample, sequenced in a study of CD8 T cells in ankylosing spondylitis. TCRdb passed the 5' RACE reads through MiXCR, listing each CDR3 protein once. Among about 92,000 distinct CDR3 sequences listed, 7.5% to 9% were seen once. Sample: blood, either unsorted or a sorted T cell fraction (not recorded which). The source is a male donor with ankylosing spondylitis or in good health (not recorded which).

This clonotype was recorded at least ten times. This chain links TRBV7-8 with TRBJ2-1; 8 nucleotides match TRBD1. Per the germline V gene, CDR1 is SGHVS and CDR2 is FQNEAQ. The CDR3 is 15 amino acids. V lost 4 bases, J lost 7 bases, and 9 bases stayed unmatched. CDR3 sequence: CASSSGDRGRNEQFF. CDR3 nucleotides: TGTGCCAGCAGCTCGGGAGACAGGGGTAGAAATGAGCAGTTCTTC.

The chain links TRBV7-9 to TRBJ1-2; a possible D gene is TRBD1 (6 bases). Trimming stripped 2 bases from V and 3 bases from J, with 7 bases between. CDR1 and CDR2 (germline): SEHNR, FQNEAQ (reference sequence). There are 13 residues in the CDR3. CDR3 in DNA: TGTGCCAGCAGCTTAAGGGGGGACTATGGCTACACCTTC. It translates to CASSLRGDYGYTF.

There are a few counts of this clonotype. The chain joins TRBV11-2 to TRBJ2-3, with TRBD2 matching over 13 bases. Germline V gives CDR1 SGHAT, CDR2 FQNNGV. The CDR3 has 18 residues. The trim removed 3 bases at V and 5 bases at J, leaving 11 bases unmatched. In nucleotides, the CDR3 is TGTGCCAGCAGCTTGGGACTAGCGGGGCTGGTTCGGGGAGATACGCAGTATTTT. Its translation is CASSLGLAGLVRGDTQYF.

V gene TRBV11-1 combines with J gene TRBJ2-7; unclear D gene. There are 16 residues in the CDR3. Germline V gene sequence: CDR1 SGHAT, CDR2 FQDESV (reference sequence). Trimming removed 0 bases from V and 3 bases from J, with 15 bases in between. In DNA, the CDR3 is TGTGCCAGCAGCTTAGCCCCTCCTAAGGGTGGCTACGAGCAGTACTTC. This codes for CASSLAPPKGGYEQYF.

The sample holds many counts of this clonotype. The chain links TRBV6-1 to TRBJ1-4, with 7 bases matching TRBD1. V lost 5 bases, J lost 4 bases, and 10 bases stayed unmatched. This CDR3 is built from 16 residues. Germline-derived CDR1 and CDR2 are MNHNS and SASEGT. The CDR3 coding sequence is TGTGCCAGCAGTCAGAAACCGGGACAGTTTAATGAAAAACTGTTTTTT. Amino acid sequence: CASSQKPGQFNEKLFF.

V usage is TRBV19 and J usage is TRBJ1-2; D unclear. The germline gives CDR1 LNHDA, CDR2 SQIVND (reference sequence). V shed 5 bases and J shed 6 bases, with 4 bases lying between them. CDR3 length: 10 amino acids. In DNA, the CDR3 is TGTGCCAGTAGTGGTGATGGCTACACCTTC. Protein: CASSGDGYTF. Complete variable domain (other parts from reference TRBV19 and TRBJ1-2): DGGITQSPKYLFRKEGQNVTLSCEQNLNHDAMYWYRQDPGQGLRLIYYSQIVNDFQKGDIAEGYSVSREKKESFPLTVTSAQKNPTAFYLCASSGDGYTFGSGTRLTVV.

This clonotype was recorded at least ten times. The J gene is TRBJ1-2, the V gene TRBV20-1; D call uncertain. The germline CDR1 and CDR2 sequences are DFQATT and SNEGSKA (reference sequence). The CDR3 runs 11 residues. V was clipped by 8 bases and J by 6 bases, with 13 bases between them. CDR3 sequence: CSPLLANGYTF. The CDR3 DNA sequence: TGCAGTCCCCTACTAGCGAATGGCTACACCTTC.

A word on this clonotype: Since a much larger clone is just one base distant, this may be a read error. V usage is TRBV7-2 and J usage is TRBJ2-2, with 8 bases that match TRBD1. V gave up 3 bases and J gave up 6 bases; unmatched junction bases: 9. Germline CDR1 is SGHTA and CDR2 is FQGNSA. The CDR3 sequence is 16 residues long. CDR3 bases: TGTGCCAGCAGCTTTCGGACAGGGAGACACCCCGGGGAGCTGTTTTTT. Translated, it gives CASSFRTGRHPGELFF.

In its sample, this clonotype was seen many times. The chain carries TRBV20-1 and TRBJ2-3; 8 bases map to TRBD2. The V and J ends lost 5 bases and 4 bases, in that order; junction bases with no gene match: 5. The CDR3 runs 13 residues. Germline CDR1 is DFQATT and CDR2 is SNEGSKA (reference sequence). CDR3 bases: TGCAGTGCTCGGGGGGGCCTGCCAGATACGCAGTATTTT. It encodes CSARGGLPDTQYF.

This clonotype has ten or more counts. The chain couples TRBV5-1 to TRBJ2-7, with D possibly TRBD1 on 6 matching bases. CDR1 is SGHRS, CDR2 YFSETQ, per germline. This CDR3 spans 14 amino acids. V gave up 4 bases and J gave up 5 bases, with 16 bases separating them. In nucleotides, the CDR3 is TGCGCCAGCAGCGGGGGCAGGTCGGCCGACGAGCAGTACTTC. This codes for CASSGGRSADEQYF.

A few counts support this clonotype. The rearrangement uses TRBV25-1 and TRBJ2-1; maybe TRBD1 (5 bases). This CDR3 has 15 amino acids. The V gene's germline CDR1 is MGHDK and CDR2 SYGVNS. Trimming left V 4 bases short and J 7 bases short, with 17 bases between. CDR3 bases: TGTGCCAGCAGTGTAACTCGACAGTTTGGTAATGAGCAGTTCTTC. This translates into CASSVTRQFGNEQFF.

The chain joins TRBV7-2 to TRBJ1-4; D remains unclear. Germline CDR1 and CDR2: SGHTA and FQGNSA. The CDR3 contains 15 residues. The V end lost 5 bases, the J end lost 0 bases, and 10 bases lay between the germline ends. CDR3 protein: CASSTSIATNEKLFF. CDR3 coding DNA: TGTGCCAGCAGCACTTCCATTGCAACTAATGAAAAACTGTTTTTT.

Ten or more counts support this clonotype. The chain carries TRBV5-1 and TRBJ2-3; tentatively, D is TRBD2 (5 bases). The CDR3 is 15 amino acids. The germline V gene encodes CDR1 SGHRS and CDR2 YFSETQ. Trimming removed 7 bases at V and 2 bases at J, with 17 bases between. The CDR3 loop reads CASHPGVLLTDTQYF. The CDR3 DNA reads as TGCGCCAGCCACCCCGGGGTTCTGCTCACAGATACGCAGTATTTT.

By its share, this clonotype is medium-sized. The chain has TRBV11-2 and TRBJ2-7; 7 nucleotides agree with TRBD2. Germline CDR1 is SGHAT and CDR2 is FQNNGV. CDR3 length: 14 residues. J lost 3 bases, V lost 3 bases, and 5 bases had no gene match. The CDR3 nucleotides are TGTGCCAGCAGCTTTCTAGCGGCGAACTACGAGCAGTACTTC. Translation gives CASSFLAANYEQYF.

This clonotype appeared a few times. This rearrangement joins TRBV7-2 to TRBJ2-3; maybe TRBD1 (7 bases). From germline, CDR1 is SGHTA and CDR2 FQGNSA. The CDR3 runs 15 residues. Trimming shortened V by 5 bases and J by 0 bases, and 12 bases separated the two germline ends. The CDR3, as DNA: TGTGCCAGCAGCCAGGGGGGACAAAGCACAGATACGCAGTATTTT. Its protein is CASSQGGQSTDTQYF.

The rearrangement links TRBV20-1 to TRBJ2-7; the D gene is possibly TRBD1 (5 bases). This CDR3 comprises 16 residues. V was trimmed by 7 bases and J by 0 bases, leaving 22 bases between them. Looked up from germline, CDR1 is DFQATT and CDR2 is SNEGSKA (reference sequence). CDR3 sequence: CSVWGESDLSSYEQYF. The DNA for the CDR3 is TGCAGTGTCTGGGGCGAGTCGGATCTCAGCTCCTACGAGCAGTACTTC.

This clonotype was recorded many times. This chain connects TRBV28 to TRBJ2-2; D gene ambiguous. CDR3 length: 17 residues. V lost 6 bases to trimming and J lost 4 bases, with 21 bases between them. CDR1 is MDHEN and CDR2 is SYDVKM in the germline V gene. Written as DNA, the CDR3 is TGTGCCAGCAGCCCCTCTGGCCCCCGACCTTCCACCGGGGAGCTGTTTTTT. It codes for CASSPSGPRPSTGELFF.